These 18 T cell receptor beta chains share one sample of origin, sequenced in a study of CD8 T cells in ankylosing spondylitis. The study, taken as a whole, reports: Apparently characteristic of ankylosing spondylitis blood was a TCR beta motif (under ten highly homologous variants).

TCRdb recomputed calls from the 5' RACE reads with MiXCR, one row per CDR3 protein. The sample has over 200,000 distinct CDR3 sequences, around 17% seen once. These receptors are not linked to any known antigen. What was sequenced was blood, either unsorted or a sorted T cell fraction (not recorded which). These receptors all stem from a male donor with ankylosing spondylitis.

This clonotype was seen a few times. The V call is TRBV20-1, the J call TRBJ2-2; 13 bases map to TRBD2. This CDR3 is 17 amino acids long. CDR1 DFQATT and CDR2 SNEGSKA come from the germline V gene (reference sequence). The V gene end was trimmed by 2 bases and the J gene end by 0 bases; junction bases not matched to a gene: 3. The CDR3 DNA follows: TGCAGTGCTAGACCGGGACTAGCGGGACCGAACACCGGGGAGCTGTTTTTT. This encodes CSARPGLAGPNTGELFF.

This clonotype was observed a few times. The J gene is TRBJ2-5, the V gene TRBV11-1; possible D gene TRBD2, 6 bases. Germline V gives CDR1 SGHAT, CDR2 FQDESV (reference sequence). V was pared by 5 bases and J by 2 bases, with 21 bases between. CDR3 size: 17 residues. The CDR3 here is CASSPAGTVYHQETQYF. The CDR3 coding sequence is TGTGCCAGCAGCCCCGCGGGGACCGTTTACCATCAAGAGACCCAGTACTTC.

This clonotype was detected only a few times. This chain joins TRBV7-9 and TRBJ1-3; 8 bases are a match to TRBD1. With 5 bases clipped from V and 2 bases from J, the junction kept 5 bases outside the gene matches. The CDR3 has 15 amino acids. Per the germline V gene, CDR1 is SEHNR and CDR2 is FQNEAQ (reference sequence). In DNA, the CDR3 is TGTGCCAGCAGCCTTGACAGGGGAGCTGGAAACACCATATATTTT. Amino acids: CASSLDRGAGNTIYF.

The chain couples TRBV29-1 to TRBJ2-1; the match to TRBD1 covers 10 bases. In germline, CDR1 is SQVTM, CDR2 ANQGSEA. Trimming at V came to 6 bases and at J to 1 base, leaving 6 bases not matched to a gene. The CDR3 is made up of 15 amino acids. CDR3 protein: CSVSGTGVSYNEQFF. CDR3 nucleotides: TGCAGCGTCTCCGGGACAGGGGTTTCCTACAATGAGCAGTTCTTC.

This clonotype showed up just a few times. This chain joins TRBV29-1 and TRBJ1-1; possible D gene TRBD1, 5 bases. CDR1 SQVTM and CDR2 ANQGSEA come from the germline V gene. Deletions cut 1 base from V and 8 bases from J, with 11 bases between. There are 12 residues in the CDR3. In DNA, the CDR3 is TGCAGCGTTGAAGGAGGGGTATCCGAAGCTTTCTTT. Translated: CSVEGGVSEAFF.

This clonotype was counted at least ten times. This chain uses TRBV10-2 with TRBJ2-1, with D unclear. Germline CDR1 is WSHSY and CDR2 is SAAADI. V was pared by 3 bases and J by 2 bases, with 5 bases between. The CDR3 has 13 amino acids. CDR3 DNA: TGCGCCAGCAGTGAACAGACCTACAATGAGCAGTTCTTC. Translation: CASSEQTYNEQFF.

V is TRBV27 and J is TRBJ1-2; D remains ambiguous. The V gene's germline CDR1 is MNHEY and CDR2 SMNVEV (reference sequence). V shed 5 bases and J shed 3 bases, with 16 bases lying between them. This CDR3 has 15 residues. CDR3 in DNA: TGTGCCAGCAGTCCTACGGGTCGGCCCTACTATGGCTACACCTTC. Translating gives CASSPTGRPYYGYTF.

V gene TRBV7-3 combines with J gene TRBJ1-1; D is unclear. This CDR3 region has 16 residues. CDR1 is SGHTA, CDR2 FQGTGA, per germline. Trimming removed 2 bases at V and 4 bases at J, with 17 bases between. The CDR3 loop reads CASSLERAGPSTEAFF. CDR3 sequence (DNA): TGTGCCAGCAGCTTAGAGCGGGCAGGACCGAGCACTGAAGCTTTCTTT.

This clonotype has only one observation. This rearrangement joins TRBV15 to TRBJ2-7, with 10 bases lining up with TRBD1. From germline, CDR1 is LNHNV and CDR2 YYDKDF (reference sequence). The ends lost 5 bases at V and 5 bases at J; junction bases unmatched: 12. This CDR3 is 16 amino acids long. The CDR3 DNA is TGTGCCACCAGCGTCAATCCCGGGACAGGGGAGGACGAGCAGTACTTC. Residues: CATSVNPGTGEDEQYF.

The chain is built from TRBV3-1 and TRBJ1-6, with D unclear. CDR3 length: 14 residues. V lost 6 bases and J 4 bases, leaving 10 bases between the germline ends. CDR1 and CDR2 from the germline V gene are LGHDT and YNNKEL (reference sequence). CDR3 amino acids: CASSNGVYNSPLHF. The CDR3 nucleotides are TGTGCCAGCAGTAACGGGGTGTATAATTCACCCCTCCACTTT.

The chain is built from TRBV12-3 or TRBV12-4 and TRBJ1-5; the match to TRBD1 covers 7 bases. V lost 5 bases, J lost 7 bases, and 5 bases stayed unmatched. CDR3 length: 13 amino acids. CDR3: CASSPGGKQPQHF. The CDR3 bases are TGTGCCAGCAGTCCAGGGGGTAAACAGCCCCAGCATTTT.

This clonotype was seen more than once but under ten times. CDR3 bases: TGTGCCAGTAGTACTTCTTACATGTACAATGAGCAGTTCTTC. As protein: CASSTSYMYNEQFF. V usage is TRBV19 and J usage is TRBJ2-1; D unresolved. This CDR3 is 14 amino acids long. Looked up from germline, CDR1 is LNHDA and CDR2 is SQIVND (reference sequence). V shed 4 bases and J shed 4 bases, with 11 bases lying between them.

This clonotype was detected many times. The chain recombines TRBV5-6 with TRBJ1-5; 7 bases agree with TRBD1. Germline loops: CDR1 SGHDT, CDR2 YYEEEE. The CDR3 spans 14 residues. With V trimmed by 4 bases and J by 2 bases, 3 bases remained unmatched. The CDR3 DNA sequence: TGTGCCAGCAGCCCTACAGGGGGCAATCAGCCCCAGCATTTT. This encodes CASSPTGGNQPQHF.

Many counts were recorded for this clonotype. The chain has TRBV12-3 or TRBV12-4 and TRBJ2-1, with D possibly TRBD1 on 6 matching bases. The CDR3 length is 14 residues. Trimming stripped 7 bases from V and 5 bases from J, with 15 bases between. The CDR3, as DNA: TGTGCCAGCACCACCGGGGACACCCACAATGAGCAGTTCTTC. It codes for CASTTGDTHNEQFF.

A few counts support this clonotype. V and J are TRBV7-8 and TRBJ2-7; 9 nucleotides match TRBD1. This CDR3 spans 14 amino acids. Germline CDR1 reads SGHVS; CDR2 reads FQNEAQ. V lost 5 bases to trimming and J lost 5 bases; unmatched junction nucleotides: 7. The CDR3 protein is CASSMGTGSHEQYF. For the CDR3, the DNA is TGTGCCAGCAGCATGGGGACAGGGTCCCACGAGCAGTACTTC.

This clonotype was observed a few times. The rearrangement uses TRBV4-3 and TRBJ1-5; D uncertain. Per germline, CDR1 LGHNA and CDR2 YSLEER. There are 15 residues in the CDR3. With 0 bases removed from V and 2 bases from J, the gap between germline ends came to 8 bases. CDR3 residues: CASSQDKVGNQPQHF. CDR3 nucleotides: TGCGCCAGCAGCCAAGATAAGGTTGGCAATCAGCCCCAGCATTTT.

The chain combines TRBV5-1 with TRBJ1-1; D is perhaps TRBD1 (5 bases). V lost 0 bases, J lost 5 bases, and 11 bases lay in between. The CDR3 loop spans 14 amino acids. In germline, CDR1 is SGHRS, CDR2 YFSETQ. The CDR3 region has the DNA TGCGCCAGCAGCTTGGAGGAAGGGGCGACTGAAGCTTTCTTT. Translation gives CASSLEEGATEAFF.

This clonotype was counted between two and nine times. V usage is TRBV5-6 and J usage is TRBJ1-6; TRBD1 agrees at 7 bases. Germline CDR1 SGHDT, CDR2 YYEEEE. After removal of 5 bases from V and 7 bases from J, the junction contained 9 bases not matched to a gene. The CDR3 loop spans 15 amino acids. CDR3: CASRVTGLGNSPLHF. For the CDR3, the DNA is TGTGCCAGCAGGGTGACAGGGTTGGGGAATTCACCCCTCCACTTT.